Each of the 23 T cell receptor beta chains below was sequenced from the same sample in a study of identifying expanded T cells in peripheral blood. Libraries were prepared by immunoSEQ multiplex PCR; TCRdb keeps only in-frame clonotypes and omits some of them. The sample contains over 45,000 clones, about 80% of which appear only once. Sequenced: blood. These receptor sequences come from a person aged 18 to 70 in good health.

The chain uses TRBV5-4 and TRBJ2-1, with 7 bases matching TRBD1. CDR1 is SGHNT and CDR2 is YYREEE in the germline V gene (reference sequence). The junction had 5 bases not matched to a gene; V was cut back by 4 bases and J by 1 base. This CDR3 contains 15 residues. CDR3 in amino acids: CASSPRTGSYNEQFF. As DNA, the CDR3 is TGTGCCAGCAGCCCTAGGACAGGATCCTACAATGAGCAGTTCTTC.

Of note for this clone: The junction shows a germline mismatch at one end, possibly a read error. The rearrangement joins TRBV13 to TRBJ1-1; 8 bases fit TRBD1. CDR3 length: 13 residues. Germline V gives CDR1 PRHDT, CDR2 FYEKMQ (reference sequence). This CDR3 is CASSLTGQDPRDF. DNA for the CDR3: TGTGCCAGCAGCTTAACGGGACAGGACCCGAGGGACTTT.

The chain has TRBV13 and TRBJ2-1; TRBD2 matches 8 bases. The ends lost 6 bases at V and 0 bases at J; junction bases unmatched: 16. CDR1 is PRHDT and CDR2 is FYEKMQ in the germline V gene (reference sequence). The CDR3 length is 19 residues. The CDR3 bases are TGTGCCAGCAGTACTACTGAGGCGGGAGGTCGAAGCTCCTACAATGAGCAGTTCTTC. Translating it yields CASSTTEAGGRSSYNEQFF.

The V gene is TRBV30, the J gene TRBJ1-2, with D possibly being TRBD1 (6 bases). Trimming cost V 5 bases and J 0 bases, with 13 bases left between them. Germline CDR1 is GTSNPN and CDR2 is SVGIG (reference sequence). CDR3 length: 14 amino acids. The DNA for the CDR3 is TGTGCCTGGTCAGGGGCACAAACTAACTATGGCTACACCTTC. Residues: CAWSGAQTNYGYTF.

J is TRBJ1-2 and V is TRBV6-6; 9 bases are a match to TRBD1. The CDR3 runs 15 residues. Germline V lookup: CDR1 MNHNY, CDR2 SVGAGI (reference sequence). V was pared by 5 bases and J by 7 bases, with 11 bases of the junction left unmatched. CDR3 residues: CASSNRQGGLGGYTF. CDR3 nucleotides: TGTGCCAGCAGTAACCGACAGGGGGGACTAGGTGGCTACACCTTC.

This CDR3 is CASSLEVSGPNTGELFF. As DNA, the CDR3 is TGTGCCAGCAGCTTAGAGGTCTCGGGGCCGAACACCGGGGAGCTGTTTTTT. The V and J genes are TRBV11-2 and TRBJ2-2; D is possibly TRBD1 or TRBD2 (5 bases each). Germline loops: CDR1 SGHAT, CDR2 FQNNGV. V lost 0 bases and J 0 bases, leaving 11 bases between the germline ends. The CDR3 has 17 residues.

Judged by abundance, this clone is medium-sized. CDR3 sequence: CASSHNRDSAGNTIYF. The CDR3 bases are TGTGCCAGCAGTCACAACCGGGACAGTGCTGGAAACACCATATATTTT. This chain joins TRBV27 and TRBJ1-3; TRBD1 matches 7 bases. The CDR3 consists of 16 residues. The J segment lost 2 bases and the V segment lost 5 bases, leaving 9 bases of the junction unmatched. Germline loops: CDR1 MNHEY, CDR2 SMNVEV (reference sequence).

The chain recombines TRBV18 with TRBJ2-3, with 13 positions matching TRBD2. Germline CDR1 is KGHSH and CDR2 is LQKENI. J was trimmed by 1 base and V by 3 bases; bases with no gene match: 7. CDR3 size: 18 residues. For the CDR3, the DNA is TGTGCCAGCTCACCTCCGGGACTAGCGGGATTCGGCACAGATACGCAGTATTTT. Its protein product is CASSPPGLAGFGTDTQYF.

This clone was seen a single time. The chain recombines TRBV7-2 with TRBJ2-3; D gene ambiguous. The CDR3 is 15 amino acids. Trimming shortened V by 1 base and J by 1 base, and 9 bases separated the two germline ends. Germline CDR1 and CDR2: SGHTA and FQGNSA. CDR3: CASSLVPIRTDTQYF. CDR3 sequence (DNA): TGTGCCAGCAGCTTAGTACCCATCCGCACAGATACGCAGTATTTT.

This chain connects TRBV18 to TRBJ1-2, with 7 bases fitting TRBD1. The CDR3 runs 15 residues. The trim removed 2 bases at V and 3 bases at J, leaving 6 bases unmatched. Looked up from germline, CDR1 is KGHSH and CDR2 is LQKENI. The CDR3 is CASSPRQGTDYGYTF. Here the CDR3 DNA reads TGTGCCAGCTCACCAAGACAGGGAACGGACTATGGCTACACCTTC.

The table lists this clone with a few counts. The chain carries TRBV5-1 and TRBJ2-1; D may be TRBD1 or TRBD2 (5 bases each). From germline, CDR1 is SGHRS and CDR2 YFSETQ. V was trimmed by 0 bases and J by 4 bases, leaving 11 bases between them. This CDR3 has 15 residues. The CDR3 coding sequence is TGCGCCAGCAGCTTGGTGCAGGGAGTTTACAATGAGCAGTTCTTC. Its translation: CASSLVQGVYNEQFF.

This clone showed up many times. V usage is TRBV14 and J usage is TRBJ1-3; D perhaps matches TRBD1 (5 bases). The V end was cut by 5 bases, the J end by 3 bases, with 20 bases between. CDR1 is SGHDN, CDR2 FVKESK, per germline. The CDR3 is 17 residues long. CDR3: CASSYILGGSDGNTIYF. CDR3 DNA sequence: TGTGCCAGCAGCTACATCCTCGGGGGTAGCGATGGAAACACCATATATTTT. Drawing the rest from reference TRBV14 and TRBJ1-3, the complete variable domain is EAGVTQFPSHSVIEKGQTVTLRCDPISGHDNLYWYRRVMGKEIKFLLHFVKESKQDESGMPNNRFLAERTGGTYSTLKVQPAELEDSGVYFCASSYILGGSDGNTIYFGEGSWLTVV.

The rearrangement links TRBV5-1 to TRBJ1-1; tentative D call: TRBD1 (6 bases). The germline V and J ends were trimmed by 0 bases and 2 bases, with 8 bases remaining between them. The V gene's germline CDR1 is SGHRS and CDR2 YFSETQ. The CDR3 loop spans 14 amino acids. The CDR3 loop reads CASSLDGTNTEAFF. In DNA form, the CDR3 reads TGCGCCAGCAGCTTGGACGGGACAAACACTGAAGCTTTCTTT.

The V and J genes are TRBV7-2 and TRBJ2-5; D ambiguous. V lost 5 bases and J 5 bases, leaving 12 bases between the germline ends. CDR1 is SGHTA and CDR2 is FQGNSA in the germline V gene. CDR3 size: 13 residues. CDR3 coding DNA: TGTGCCAGCAGCGTCAGGAGATGGGAGACCCAGTACTTC. It codes for CASSVRRWETQYF.

This clone was counted only a few times. The rearrangement joins TRBV9 to TRBJ1-1; 9 positions agree with TRBD1. Germline V gives CDR1 SGDLS, CDR2 YYNGEE. The trim removed 3 bases at V and 5 bases at J, leaving 8 bases unmatched. This CDR3 is built from 15 residues. The CDR3 DNA sequence: TGTGCCAGCAGCGGAGGGACAGGGCGACGGACTGAAGCTTTCTTT. Translated: CASSGGTGRRTEAFF. Full variable domain (outside the CDR3, taken from reference TRBV9 and TRBJ1-1): DSGVTQTPKHLITATGQRVTLRCSPRSGDLSVYWYQQSLDQGLQFLIQYYNGEERAKGNILERFSAQQFPDLHSELNLSSLELGDSALYFCASSGGTGRRTEAFFGQGTRLTVV.

The genes are TRBV27 and TRBJ2-1, with 16 bases lining up with TRBD2. The trim removed 6 bases at V and 15 bases at J, leaving 14 bases unmatched. Germline loops: CDR1 MNHEY, CDR2 SMNVEV (reference sequence). The CDR3 sequence is 16 residues long. The CDR3 nucleotides are TGTGCCAGCAGCTCGGAGGGACTAGCGGGAGGGCCTGGGCGGTTCTTC. Translation: CASSSEGLAGGPGRFF.

This clone was recorded once. The chain links TRBV7-9 to TRBJ1-1; D gene ambiguous. The CDR3 runs to 13 residues. The V gene's germline CDR1 is SEHNR and CDR2 FQNEAQ (reference sequence). Trimming left V 7 bases short and J 2 bases short, with 11 bases between. CDR3 sequence reads: CASTIAGNTEAFF. The CDR3 DNA reads TGTGCCAGCACCATAGCGGGAAACACTGAAGCTTTCTTT. Supplemented by reference TRBV7-9 and TRBJ1-1, the full variable domain reads DTGVSQNPRHKITKRGQNVTFRCDPISEHNRLYWYRQTLGQGPEFLTYFQNEAQLEKSRLLSDRFSAERPKGSFSTLEIQRTEQGDSAMYLCASTIAGNTEAFFGQGTRLTVV.

The chain links TRBV2 to TRBJ1-1, with D possibly matching TRBD1 (5 bases). V was pared by 6 bases and J by 10 bases, with 21 bases between. This CDR3 has 14 residues. Per the germline V gene, CDR1 is SNHLY and CDR2 is FYNNEI. The CDR3 sequence is CASRDSGVTLGAFF. The CDR3 nucleotides are TGTGCCAGCAGAGACAGCGGGGTGACGCTGGGAGCTTTCTTT.

This chain links TRBV14 with TRBJ2-1; 9 bases align to TRBD2. The CDR3 covers 16 residues. The trim removed 2 bases at V and 2 bases at J, leaving 4 bases unmatched. CDR1 is SGHDN and CDR2 is FVKESK in the germline V gene. CDR3 sequence (DNA): TGTGCCAGCAGCCAACGTAGCGGGGGAGCCTACAATGAGCAGTTCTTC. Amino acids: CASSQRSGGAYNEQFF.

The chain carries TRBV7-6 and TRBJ1-4, with TRBD1 as a possible D gene (5 bases). The germline V gene has CDR1 SGHVS and CDR2 FNYEAQ. This CDR3 region has 15 residues. V was clipped by 5 bases and J by 5 bases, with 15 bases between them. CDR3 DNA: TGTGCCAGCAGCCTAGGGACTTCCCGAAATGAAAAACTGTTTTTT. Amino acids: CASSLGTSRNEKLFF. The full variable domain, with the rest looked up from reference TRBV7-6 and TRBJ1-4, is GAGVSQSPRYKVTKRGQDVALRCDPISGHVSLYWYRQALGQGPEFLTYFNYEAQQDKSGLPNDRFSAERPEGSISTLTIQRTEQRDSAMYRCASSLGTSRNEKLFFGSGTQLSVL.

The chain is built from TRBV7-3 and TRBJ2-2; D is undetermined. V shed 1 base and J shed 2 bases, with 5 bases lying between them. Germline V CDR1 and CDR2: SGHTA, FQGTGA. This CDR3 contains 14 residues. CDR3 DNA sequence: TGTGCCAGCAGCTTAAACGCCAACACCGGGGAGCTGTTTTTT. This gives the protein CASSLNANTGELFF.

For this clone: A read error may account for a junction end that differs from germline. The chain links TRBV19 to TRBJ2-7; TRBD1 matches at 10 bases. Germline CDR1 and CDR2: LNHDA and SQIVND (reference sequence). CDR3 length equals 14 residues. This CDR3 reads CANSIGTGENEQYF. The CDR3 bases are TGTGCCAATAGTATTGGGACAGGGGAGAACGAGCAGTACTTC.

This chain connects TRBV5-4 to TRBJ2-5; 8 nucleotides line up with TRBD2. The CDR3 totals 14 residues. Germline lookup yields CDR1 SGHNT and CDR2 YYREEE (reference sequence). The V and J ends lost 3 bases and 5 bases, in that order; junction bases with no gene match: 6. In DNA, the CDR3 is TGTGCCAGCAGCTCCGGACTAGCAAGGGAGACCCAGTACTTC. Its translation is CASSSGLARETQYF.